Presented here are 6 T cell receptor beta chains from one specimen sequenced in a study of blood T cells in healthy people across ages. The authors ran a second PCR of roughly 6 to 12 cycles using a sample-barcoded 5' primer and a J-beta primer mix. Each CDR3 protein gets one entry after TCRdb re-called the 5' RACE reads with MiXCR. The table has about 1.8 million distinct CDR3 sequences, approximately 50% seen once. The specimen was blood. The receptors here all came from a woman between 40 and 55 years old in good health.

The gene calls are TRBV10-3 and TRBJ2-4; tentative D call: TRBD1 (6 bases). The DNA matches TRBJ2-5 better at its end, which makes the J call doubtful. The CDR3 totals 15 residues. Germline V lookup: CDR1 ENHRY, CDR2 SYGVKD. The DNA for the CDR3 is TGTGCCATCAGCCCGGACAGTTCGCTTGGAGAGACCCAGTACTTC. This encodes CAISPDSSLGETQYF.

The rearrangement uses TRBV9 and TRBJ2-1; TRBD1 aligns across 7 bases. The CDR3 totals 15 residues. Germline V lookup: CDR1 SGDLS, CDR2 YYNGEE. With V trimmed by 4 bases and J by 3 bases, 7 bases remained unmatched. The chain's CDR3 is CASSPEGGDYNEQFF. The CDR3 nucleotides read TGTGCCAGCAGCCCGGAAGGGGGCGACTACAATGAGCAGTTCTTC. The variable domain in full, completed from reference TRBV9 and TRBJ2-1, reads DSGVTQTPKHLITATGQRVTLRCSPRSGDLSVYWYQQSLDQGLQFLIQYYNGEERAKGNILERFSAQQFPDLHSELNLSSLELGDSALYFCASSPEGGDYNEQFFGPGTRLTVL.

The chain is built from TRBV2 and TRBJ2-5; TRBD2 matches 7 bases. The CDR3 length is 14 residues. The V and J ends lost 11 bases and 11 bases, in that order; junction bases with no gene match: 20. In germline, CDR1 is SNHLY, CDR2 FYNNEI. The CDR3 DNA is TGTGCCTGCTCCCAGGAGCGGGACGACAATGAGCAGTACTTC. Amino acid sequence: CACSQERDDNEQYF.

The chain has TRBV20-1 and TRBJ2-1; 8 nucleotides agree with TRBD2. This CDR3 has 18 amino acids. Germline CDR1 reads DFQATT; CDR2 reads SNEGSKA (reference sequence). The junction had 18 bases not matched to a gene; V was cut back by 3 bases and J by 5 bases. The CDR3 here is CSASRFRMASGRDNEQFF. For the CDR3, the DNA is TGCAGTGCTAGTAGGTTCAGAATGGCTAGCGGGCGTGACAATGAGCAGTTCTTC.

This clonotype was counted between two and nine times. This sequence joins TRBV6-2 or TRBV6-3 and TRBJ2-7; D tentatively reads TRBD1 or TRBD2 (6 bases each). The germline V and J ends were trimmed by 4 bases and 5 bases, with 15 bases remaining between them. The CDR3 length is 14 residues. CDR1 is MNHEY and CDR2 is SVGEGT in the germline V gene. CDR3 residues: CASSSSGGSNEQYF. In DNA, the CDR3 is TGTGCCAGCAGTTCATCCGGGGGCTCGAACGAGCAGTACTTC.

The genes are TRBV18 and TRBJ2-3, with 7 bases that match TRBD1. The length of the CDR3 is 16 residues. J was trimmed by 0 bases and V by 1 base; bases with no gene match: 4. The germline CDR1 and CDR2 sequences are KGHSH and LQKENI. CDR3 nucleotides: TGTGCCAGCTCACCACGACAGGGACCGAGCACAGATACGCAGTATTTT. It translates to CASSPRQGPSTDTQYF.